The rows below give T cell receptor beta chains drawn from one sample of a study of shared clonotypes between healthy human individuals. TCRdb's table, derived via immunoSEQ multiplex PCR, lists solely in-frame clones and lacks some. In the table there are 190,000 or so clones, over 50% of which are singletons. Sequencing used memory CD4+ T cells sorted from blood. Every receptor here comes from a man aged 25-45 years in good health. Both conserved end residues are part of each CDR3. The D gene is left open where the match is weak. Size is omitted from some rows. Given values are once, few, many or a class for expanded clones.

TRBV7-9,TRBJ2-1,TRBD2,NA,CATAFGLAGGVGQFF,TGTGCCACAGCCTTCGGACTAGCGGGAGGGGTGGGGCAGTTCTTC
TRBV4-1,TRBJ2-1,NA,NA,CASSQESYEQFF,TGCGCCAGCAGCCAAGAAAGCTATGAGCAGTTCTTC
TRBV5-5,TRBJ1-3,NA,NA,CASSPTISGNTIYF,TGTGCCAGCAGCCCTACCATCTCTGGAAACACCATATATTTT
TRBV4-1,TRBJ2-1,TRBD2,once,CASSQGLAGPSYNEQFF,TGCGCCAGCAGCCAAGGACTAGCGGGACCTTCCTACAATGAGCAGTTCTTC
TRBV6-5,TRBJ1-1,NA,NA,CASSYWGLLGSEAFF,TGTGCCAGCAGTTACTGGGGGCTGTTAGGCTCTGAAGCTTTCTTT
TRBV5-1,TRBJ2-6,NA,NA,CASSLEGTGANVLTF,TGCGCCAGCAGCTTGGAGGGTACTGGGGCCAACGTCCTGACTTTC
TRBV27,TRBJ2-7,NA,NA,CASSYQKGGEPQYF,TGTGCCAGCAGCTATCAGAAAGGGGGGGAACCGCAGTACTTC
TRBV12-5,TRBJ2-3,NA,few,CASGLTGNTDTQYF,TGTGCTAGTGGTTTAACCGGGAATACAGATACGCAGTATTTT
TRBV4-2,TRBJ2-5,TRBD2,few,CASSQKAGGEETQYF,TGTGCCAGCAGCCAAAAGGCGGGAGGGGAGGAGACCCAGTACTTC
TRBV5-5,TRBJ1-1,NA,NA,CASSLAPQGGTTEAFF,TGTGCCAGCAGCTTGGCCCCCCAGGGAGGAACCACTGAAGCTTTCTTT
TRBV11-2,TRBJ2-1,NA,NA,CASSSDRIHEQFF,TGTGCCAGCAGCTCGGATCGGATTCATGAGCAGTTCTTC
TRBV5-1,TRBJ2-3,NA,NA,CASSLDTQRDTQYF,TGCGCCAGCAGCTTGGATACCCAACGGGATACGCAGTATTTT
TRBV5-1,TRBJ2-1,NA,NA,CASSVFNNEQFF,TGCGCCAGCTCCGTATTCAACAATGAGCAGTTCTTC
TRBV5-5,TRBJ1-4,NA,NA,CASSPLGGVEKLFF,TGTGCCAGCAGCCCCCTTGGGGGAGTAGAAAAACTGTTTTTT
TRBV5-1,TRBJ2-5,NA,NA,CASSYYGGVEETQYF,TGCGCCAGCAGCTACTATGGAGGAGTAGAAGAGACCCAGTACTTC
TRBV5-1,TRBJ2-5,NA,NA,CASSLFGQETQYF,TGCGCCAGCAGCTTGTTCGGGCAGGAGACCCAGTACTTC
TRBV6-1,TRBJ2-2,TRBD2,NA,CASTSREGAGELFF,TGTGCCAGCACCTCAAGGGAGGGCGCCGGGGAGCTGTTTTTT
TRBV4-2,TRBJ1-5,TRBD1,NA,CASSQEWNPQGADNSNQPQHF,TGTGCCAGCAGCCAAGAATGGAACCCACAGGGGGCTGACAATAGCAATCAGCCCCAGCATTTT
TRBV6-5,TRBJ1-4,NA,few,CASSYSVNEKLFF,TGTGCCAGCAGTTACTCGGTCAATGAAAAACTGTTTTTT
TRBV5-1,TRBJ2-3,NA,NA,CASSLEEASTDTQYF,TGCGCCAGCAGCTTGGAAGAAGCTAGCACAGATACGCAGTATTTT
TRBV28,TRBJ1-5,TRBD1,NA,CASSLTRDSYSNQPQHF,TGTGCCAGCAGTTTAACCCGGGACAGCTATAGCAATCAGCCCCAGCATTTT
TRBV4-3,TRBJ1-4,NA,NA,CASSQDLRRGEEKLFF,TGCGCCAGCAGCCAAGATTTAAGGAGGGGAGAGGAAAAACTGTTTTTT